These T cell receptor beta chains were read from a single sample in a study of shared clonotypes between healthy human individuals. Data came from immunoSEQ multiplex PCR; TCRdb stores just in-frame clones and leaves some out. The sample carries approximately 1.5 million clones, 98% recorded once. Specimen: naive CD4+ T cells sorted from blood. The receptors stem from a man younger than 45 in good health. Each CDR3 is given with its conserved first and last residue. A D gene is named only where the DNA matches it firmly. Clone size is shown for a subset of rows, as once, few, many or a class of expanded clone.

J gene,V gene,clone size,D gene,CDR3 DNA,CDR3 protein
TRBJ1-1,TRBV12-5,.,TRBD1,TGTGCTAGTGGTTTGGTACGGGGCCCAGGGGGAGTGGACACTGAAGCTTTCTTT,CASGLVRGPGGVDTEAFF
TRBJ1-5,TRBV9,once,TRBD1,TGTGCCAGCAGCGGGTGGGACAGGGTCCAGCCCCAGCATTTT,CASSGWDRVQPQHF
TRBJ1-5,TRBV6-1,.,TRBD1,TGTGCCAGTCAATTTCAGGGGGCAGGTCAGCCCCAGCATTTT,CASQFQGAGQPQHF
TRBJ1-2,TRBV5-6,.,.,TGTGCCAGCAGCTTCCCCCGGACTAACTATGGCTACACCTTC,CASSFPRTNYGYTF
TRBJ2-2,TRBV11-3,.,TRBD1,TGTGCCAGCAGCTCGGACAGGGGGACCGGGGAGCTGTTTTTT,CASSSDRGTGELFF
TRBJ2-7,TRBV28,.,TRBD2,TGTGCCAGCAGCCCCGTCCGCGGGAGCTCCTACGAGCAGTACTTC,CASSPVRGSSYEQYF
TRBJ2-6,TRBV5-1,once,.,TGCGCCAGCTCAGTGGCCGCTGGGGCCAACGTCCTGACTTTC,CASSVAAGANVLTF
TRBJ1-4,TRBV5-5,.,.,TGTGCCAGCAGGAGGGACCCCGCAACTAATGAAAAACTGTTTTTT,CASRRDPATNEKLFF
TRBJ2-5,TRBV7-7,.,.,TGTGCCAGCAGCTTAGCAGGGGGGGGAGAGACCCAGTACTTC,CASSLAGGGETQYF
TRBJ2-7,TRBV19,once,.,TGTGCCAGTAGTACCAGGAGGGTAGCAGTTTATTCGACCTACGAGCAGTACTTC,CASSTRRVAVYSTYEQYF
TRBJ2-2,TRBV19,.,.,TGTGCCAGTAGTACCCCTGGGGGTACCGGGGAGCTGTTTTTT,CASSTPGGTGELFF
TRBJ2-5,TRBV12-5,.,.,TGTGCTAGTGGCCTCTCGGGGACCCAGTACTTC,CASGLSGTQYF
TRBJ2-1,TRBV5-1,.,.,TGCGCCAGCAGCTTGGCCTTCGGGAGTAATGAGTTCTTC,CASSLAFGSNEFF
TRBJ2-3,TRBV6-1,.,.,TGTGCCAGCAGTGAAGCAACATCTCGCACAGATACGCAGTATTTT,CASSEATSRTDTQYF
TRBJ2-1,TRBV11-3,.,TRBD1,TGTGCCAGCAGTCGTACAGGGGACAATGAGCAGTTCTTC,CASSRTGDNEQFF
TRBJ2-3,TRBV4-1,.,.,TGCGCCAGCAGCCAAGAAGCTGGGGGCTTAAGCACAGATACGCAGTATTTT,CASSQEAGGLSTDTQYF
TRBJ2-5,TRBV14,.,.,TGTGCCAGCAGCCAAGGAAAGGGGGGGCCGCAAGAGACCCAGTACTTC,CASSQGKGGPQETQYF
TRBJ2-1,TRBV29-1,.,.,TGCAGCGTTGAACTAGAGGGCCTCAATGAGCAGTTCTTC,CSVELEGLNEQFF
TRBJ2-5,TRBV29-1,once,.,TGCAGCGTTAGGGGACTCAAGCAAGAGACCCAGTACTTC,CSVRGLKQETQYF
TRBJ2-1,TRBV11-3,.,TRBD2,TGTGCCAGCAGCTTAAGGTCGGGACTAGCGGCGAACAATGAGCAGTTCTTC,CASSLRSGLAANNEQFF
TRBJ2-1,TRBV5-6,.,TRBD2,TGTGCCAGCAGCTTGAATGTGGCGGGAGGAGATAGATACAATGAGCAGTTCTTC,CASSLNVAGGDRYNEQFF
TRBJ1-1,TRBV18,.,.,TGTGCCAGCTCACCATTGGGGACTGAAGCTTTCTTT,CASSPLGTEAFF
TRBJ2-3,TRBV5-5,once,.,TGTGCCAGCAGCTGGACAGCTTCGGGAGATACGCAGTATTTT,CASSWTASGDTQYF
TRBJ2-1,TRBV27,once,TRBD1,TGTGCCAGCAGCAGGGACAGAGAAACCTACAATGAGCAGTTCTTC,CASSRDRETYNEQFF
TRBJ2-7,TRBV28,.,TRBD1,TGTGCCAGCGCTCGACAGGGCCCCTACGAGCAGTACTTC,CASARQGPYEQYF
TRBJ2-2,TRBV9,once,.,TGTGCCAGCAGCGTAGTCCTGAACACCGGGGAGCTGTTTTTT,CASSVVLNTGELFF
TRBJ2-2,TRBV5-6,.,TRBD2,TGTGCCAGCAGACTAGCGGGAGCGGGCACCGGGGAGCTGTTTTTT,CASRLAGAGTGELFF
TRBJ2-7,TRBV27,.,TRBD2,TGTGCCAGCAGTCCGACACCTAGGACTAGCCCCTACGAGCAGTACTTC,CASSPTPRTSPYEQYF
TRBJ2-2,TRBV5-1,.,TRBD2,TGCGCCAGCAGCTTGGAGTCTAGCGGGAACACCGGGGAGCTGTTTTTT,CASSLESSGNTGELFF
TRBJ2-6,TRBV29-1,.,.,TGCAGCGTTGAAGGAGGGGTTGGGGCCAACGTCCTGACTTTC,CSVEGGVGANVLTF
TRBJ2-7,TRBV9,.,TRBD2,TGTGCCAGCAGCGTCGGGACTAGCGGTTCCTACGAGCAGTACTTC,CASSVGTSGSYEQYF
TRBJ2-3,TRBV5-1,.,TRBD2,TGCGCCAGCAGCGGTGGACTAGAAATTAGCACAGATACGCAGTATTTT,CASSGGLEISTDTQYF
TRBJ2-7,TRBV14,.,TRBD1,TGTGCCAGCAGCCAAGAGACAGGGACACCCTACGAGCAGTACTTC,CASSQETGTPYEQYF
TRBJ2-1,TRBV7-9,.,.,TGTGCCAGCAGCTTGGCAACCATCCTCTTCAACAATGAGCAGTTCTTC,CASSLATILFNNEQFF
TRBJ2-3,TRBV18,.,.,TGTGCCAGCTCACCATTGACATTGGTTGATACGCAGTATTTT,CASSPLTLVDTQYF
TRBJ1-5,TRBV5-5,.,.,TGTGCCAGCAGCTTTCTACCTCAAAGCTATAGCAATCAGCCCCAGCATTTT,CASSFLPQSYSNQPQHF
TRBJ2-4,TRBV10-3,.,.,TGTGCCATTTGCGGGGACCTAGCAAGAGGTATTCAGTACTTC,CAICGDLARGIQYF
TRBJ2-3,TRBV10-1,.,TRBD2,TGCGCCAGCAGGAGGGGACTAGCGGGAGAGCCAGATACGCAGTATTTT,CASRRGLAGEPDTQYF
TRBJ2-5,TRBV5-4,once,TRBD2,TGTGCCAGCTCGACGGGGGGAAGCGGTGATCGTGGAGAGACCCAGTACTTC,CASSTGGSGDRGETQYF
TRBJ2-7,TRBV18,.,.,TGTGCCAGCTCACCAAGTGCCTACGAGCAGTACTTC,CASSPSAYEQYF
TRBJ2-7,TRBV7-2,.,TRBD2,TGTGCCAGCAGCCACAGGACTAGCCGCGAGCAGTACTTC,CASSHRTSREQYF
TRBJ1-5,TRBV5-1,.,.,TGCGCCAGCAGCTTGGGGGGTTTGAGTAGCAATCAGCCCCAGCATTTT,CASSLGGLSSNQPQHF
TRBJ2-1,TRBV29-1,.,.,TGCAGCGTTGGGGGCCCGCCGGGGGAGCAGTTCTTC,CSVGGPPGEQFF
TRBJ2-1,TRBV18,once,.,TGTGCCAGCTCACTCTCTTCAGGATACAATGAGCAGTTCTTC,CASSLSSGYNEQFF
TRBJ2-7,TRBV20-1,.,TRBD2,TGCAGTGCCCGCCCTGGGGAGGGGCAGTACTTC,CSARPGEGQYF
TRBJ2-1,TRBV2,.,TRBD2,TGTGCCAACGGGGCGACTAGCGGGAGGAAACCGAGAAATGAGCAGTTCTTC,CANGATSGRKPRNEQFF